This entry lists 23 T cell receptor beta chains sequenced from one sample in a study of early T cells in non-severe SARS-CoV-2 infection. One entry per CDR3 protein, called by TCRdb with MiXCR from the 5' RACE reads. The profile shows 85,000 to 120,000 distinct CDR3 sequences, roughly 14% of them singletons. Sequenced material: whole blood. These receptors all stem from an adult who was a healthcare worker with PCR-confirmed SARS-CoV-2 infection or an uninfected control (not recorded which).

The gene calls are TRBV2 and TRBJ1-3; a weak D match, TRBD1 (5 bases). The CDR3 contains 13 residues. Germline V gives CDR1 SNHLY, CDR2 FYNNEI. Trimming removed 6 bases from V and 4 bases from J, with 10 bases in between. The CDR3 DNA is TGTGCCAGCAGAGACAGTTTCGGAAACACCATATATTTT. This gives the protein CASRDSFGNTIYF.

This clonotype was seen ten or more times. V gene TRBV7-9 combines with J gene TRBJ2-7; 11 nucleotides line up with TRBD1. Trimming cost V 6 bases and J 7 bases; bases outside gene matches: 8. The germline V gene has CDR1 SEHNR and CDR2 FQNEAQ (reference sequence). The CDR3 is made up of 14 amino acids. This CDR3 reads CASRSGQGAEEQYF. CDR3 sequence (DNA): TGTGCCAGCAGATCCGGACAGGGGGCAGAGGAGCAGTACTTC.

There are a few counts of this clonotype. V is TRBV14 and J is TRBJ2-6; possibly TRBD1 or TRBD2 for D (5 bases each). CDR3 length: 14 amino acids. The germline V gene encodes CDR1 SGHDN and CDR2 FVKESK. V lost 5 bases, J lost 4 bases, and 9 bases lay in between. The CDR3 sequence is CASSWGSGANVLTF. In DNA form, the CDR3 reads TGTGCCAGCAGCTGGGGGTCCGGGGCCAACGTCCTGACTTTC.

Only a few counts were recorded for this clonotype. The V call is TRBV28, the J call TRBJ2-1, with D possibly matching TRBD2 (6 bases). Between the trimmed V and J ends, which lost 4 bases and 0 bases, there was a span of 19 bases. The CDR3 loop spans 18 amino acids. Germline lookup yields CDR1 MDHEN and CDR2 SYDVKM. CDR3 sequence: CASSYGGGGVSSYNEQFF. CDR3 coding DNA: TGTGCCAGCAGTTATGGGGGAGGCGGGGTCAGCTCCTACAATGAGCAGTTCTTC.

This clonotype was picked up a small number of times. V gene TRBV12-3 or TRBV12-4 combines with J gene TRBJ2-3; 8 bases are a match to TRBD2. The CDR3 has 14 amino acids. J gave up 5 bases and V 5 bases, and 6 bases lay outside the gene matches. CDR3 region: CASSHTLAGDTQYF. The CDR3 bases are TGTGCCAGCAGTCACACTCTAGCGGGAGATACGCAGTATTTT.

This clonotype has at least ten counts. The chain links TRBV28 to TRBJ2-3; no clear D gene. The length of the CDR3 is 13 residues. Germline loops: CDR1 MDHEN, CDR2 SYDVKM. Between the trimmed V and J ends, which lost 5 bases and 4 bases, there was a span of 10 bases. Here the CDR3 reads CASSLVSPDTQYF. DNA of the CDR3: TGTGCCAGCAGTCTGGTCAGCCCAGATACGCAGTATTTT.

The CDR3 loop reads CASSQGTSGSGEQYF. The CDR3 DNA follows: TGTGCCAGCAGCCAAGGGACTAGCGGGTCCGGAGAGCAGTACTTC. This sequence joins TRBV3-1 and TRBJ2-7; the match to TRBD2 covers 11 bases. The CDR3 is 15 amino acids. Per germline, CDR1 LGHDT and CDR2 YNNKEL (reference sequence). The ends lost 1 base at V and 7 bases at J; junction bases unmatched: 6.

This clonotype turned up a few times. V and J are TRBV20-1 and TRBJ2-5; D not certain. The length of the CDR3 is 14 residues. Germline V lookup: CDR1 DFQATT, CDR2 SNEGSKA (reference sequence). The germline V and J ends were trimmed by 2 bases and 2 bases, with 12 bases remaining between them. CDR3 in DNA: TGCAGTGCTAGACAGGCAAGCATACAAGAGACCCAGTACTTC. Translated, it gives CSARQASIQETQYF.

This clonotype was detected many times. This chain joins TRBV6-2 or TRBV6-3 and TRBJ2-5; 10 positions agree with TRBD2. This CDR3 has 17 amino acids. The V gene end was trimmed by 4 bases and the J gene end by 1 base; junction bases not matched to a gene: 9. CDR1 MNHEY and CDR2 SVGEGT come from the germline V gene. The CDR3 here is CASSSWERTSGQETQYF. DNA of the CDR3: TGTGCCAGCAGTTCCTGGGAGAGGACTAGCGGCCAAGAGACCCAGTACTTC.

V gene TRBV29-1 combines with J gene TRBJ2-3; 12 nucleotides line up with TRBD2. This CDR3 is built from 14 residues. V lost 7 bases, J lost 4 bases, and 6 bases stayed unmatched. CDR1 SQVTM and CDR2 ANQGSEA come from the germline V gene. The CDR3: CSAGRTSGADTQYF. The CDR3 bases are TGCAGCGCCGGAAGGACTAGCGGGGCAGATACGCAGTATTTT.

In this sample, this clonotype turned up a few times. The rearrangement uses TRBV2 and TRBJ2-2; D unresolved. There are 13 residues in the CDR3. The germline V and J ends were trimmed by 5 bases and 4 bases, with 8 bases remaining between them. Germline-derived CDR1 and CDR2 are SNHLY and FYNNEI. The CDR3 nucleotides are TGTGCCAGCAGTAGTGGAGTCACCGGGGAGCTGTTTTTT. Its protein is CASSSGVTGELFF.

This clonotype was observed many times. Here the CDR3 reads CASSLPRLTEAFF. The CDR3 bases are TGTGCCAGCAGTTTACCCAGACTTACTGAAGCTTTCTTT. V is TRBV28 and J is TRBJ1-1; D is undetermined. CDR1 and CDR2 (germline): MDHEN, SYDVKM. Trimming cost V 2 bases and J 5 bases, with 9 bases left between them. The CDR3 covers 13 residues.

This clonotype came up many times. The chain couples TRBV12-3 or TRBV12-4 to TRBJ2-7; D remains unclear. V was cut by 2 bases and J by 4 bases, with 12 bases left in between. The CDR3 totals 14 residues. CDR3 amino acids: CASSLSMRQYEQYF. DNA for the CDR3: TGTGCCAGCAGTTTATCGATGAGGCAGTACGAGCAGTACTTC.

The chain has TRBV18 and TRBJ1-1; weak D call: TRBD1 (6 bases). Trimming removed 2 bases from V and 4 bases from J, with 11 bases in between. Germline CDR1 is KGHSH and CDR2 is LQKENI. The CDR3 loop spans 14 amino acids. The chain's CDR3 is CASSPGGLGTEAFF. The CDR3 DNA reads as TGTGCCAGCTCACCAGGGGGCCTGGGCACTGAAGCTTTCTTT.

This clonotype appeared a few times. The chain couples TRBV7-9 to TRBJ2-1; D unclear. The CDR3 totals 15 residues. Germline V lookup: CDR1 SEHNR, CDR2 FQNEAQ (reference sequence). Trimming left V 4 bases short and J 8 bases short, with 18 bases between. The CDR3 reads CASSSQVRVSDEQFF. The CDR3 DNA follows: TGTGCCAGCAGCTCACAAGTTAGGGTTTCGGATGAGCAGTTCTTC. Using reference TRBV7-9 and TRBJ2-1 for the parts outside the CDR3, the full variable domain is DTGVSQNPRHKITKRGQNVTFRCDPISEHNRLYWYRQTLGQGPEFLTYFQNEAQLEKSRLLSDRFSAERPKGSFSTLEIQRTEQGDSAMYLCASSSQVRVSDEQFFGPGTRLTVL.

This clonotype was seen at least ten times. The V call is TRBV28, the J call TRBJ2-7, with D perhaps matching TRBD2 (5 bases). With 5 bases removed from V and 2 bases from J, the gap between germline ends came to 13 bases. Germline lookup yields CDR1 MDHEN and CDR2 SYDVKM. The CDR3 covers 14 residues. In DNA form, the CDR3 reads TGTGCCAGCAGTGCGGGTTACAATCCCTACGAGCAGTACTTC. It encodes CASSAGYNPYEQYF.

V usage is TRBV7-2 and J usage is TRBJ2-1, with TRBD2 identical over 9 bases. This CDR3 has 15 amino acids. CDR1 is SGHTA and CDR2 is FQGNSA in the germline V gene. The J segment lost 7 bases and the V segment lost 4 bases, leaving 8 bases of the junction unmatched. CDR3 DNA: TGTGCCAGCAGCTCGGTCATAGCGGGAGTAAATGAGCAGTTCTTC. Protein: CASSSVIAGVNEQFF. Filled out from reference TRBV7-2 and TRBJ2-1, the complete variable domain reads GAGVSQSPSNKVTEKGKDVELRCDPISGHTALYWYRQSLGQGLEFLIYFQGNSAPDKSGLPSDRFSAERTGGSVSTLTIQRTQQEDSAVYLCASSSVIAGVNEQFFGPGTRLTVL.

At least ten counts were recorded for this clonotype. The chain recombines TRBV2 with TRBJ2-1; D remains unclear. CDR3 size: 13 residues. Germline CDR1 reads SNHLY; CDR2 reads FYNNEI. Between the trimmed V and J ends, which lost 7 bases and 2 bases, there was a span of 9 bases. CDR3 loop: CASNGVPYNEQFF. The CDR3 DNA reads as TGTGCCAGCAATGGGGTCCCCTACAATGAGCAGTTCTTC.

This clonotype was observed many times. This sequence joins TRBV5-8 and TRBJ1-5, with D uncertain. CDR3 length equals 14 residues. Germline lookup yields CDR1 SGHTS and CDR2 YDEGEE. The V and J ends lost 4 bases and 4 bases respectively, with 12 bases between them. CDR3 nucleotide sequence: TGTGCCAGCAGCCCCGTTGGCGCTAATCAGCCCCAGCATTTT. It yields the protein CASSPVGANQPQHF.

In this sample, this clonotype turned up a few times. The rearrangement uses TRBV28 and TRBJ2-1, with D perhaps assigned TRBD1 or TRBD2 (5 bases each). The germline gives CDR1 MDHEN, CDR2 SYDVKM. There are 15 residues in the CDR3. Between the trimmed V and J ends, which lost 2 bases and 1 base, there was a span of 9 bases. The CDR3 sequence: CASSLGGASYNEQFF. The DNA of the CDR3 is TGTGCCAGCAGTTTAGGGGGAGCATCCTACAATGAGCAGTTCTTC.

This clonotype was detected ten times or more. V is TRBV10-2 and J is TRBJ2-3, with 8 bases fitting TRBD1. Germline trimming cut 6 bases from V and 5 bases from J; bases unmatched to any gene: 7. This CDR3 comprises 14 residues. Germline V gene data show CDR1 as WSHSY and CDR2 as SAAADI. The CDR3 DNA follows: TGCGCCAGCAGGGCCCAGGGGGCGATAGATACGCAGTATTTT. Translated, it gives CASRAQGAIDTQYF.

CDR3 amino acids: CASSEVSDTQYF. The CDR3 bases are TGTGCCAGCAGTGAAGTGAGTGATACGCAGTATTTT. The rearrangement links TRBV2 to TRBJ2-3; D is unclear. Trimming pared 1 base from V and 6 bases from J, leaving 5 bases between. Per the germline V gene, CDR1 is SNHLY and CDR2 is FYNNEI. There are 12 residues in the CDR3.

On this clonotype: Possible read error: a much larger clone is one base away. This chain joins TRBV7-6 and TRBJ2-2; tentative D call: TRBD1 (6 bases). CDR1 SGHVS and CDR2 FNYEAQ come from the germline V gene. The CDR3 has 13 amino acids. CDR3 sequence: CTSSAHRVGELFF. CDR3 coding DNA: TGTACCAGCAGCGCCCACAGGGTCGGGGAGCTGTTTTTT.